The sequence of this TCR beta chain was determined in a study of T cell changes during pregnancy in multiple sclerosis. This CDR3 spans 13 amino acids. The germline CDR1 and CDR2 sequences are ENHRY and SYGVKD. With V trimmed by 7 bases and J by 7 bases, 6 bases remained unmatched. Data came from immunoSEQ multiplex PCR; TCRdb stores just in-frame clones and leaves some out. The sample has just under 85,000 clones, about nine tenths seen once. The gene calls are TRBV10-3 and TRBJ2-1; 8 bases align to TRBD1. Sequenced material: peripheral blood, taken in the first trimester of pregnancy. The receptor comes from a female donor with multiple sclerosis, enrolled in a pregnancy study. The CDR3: CAITTDRENEQFF. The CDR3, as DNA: TGTGCCATCACCACGGACAGGGAGAATGAGCAGTTCTTC.